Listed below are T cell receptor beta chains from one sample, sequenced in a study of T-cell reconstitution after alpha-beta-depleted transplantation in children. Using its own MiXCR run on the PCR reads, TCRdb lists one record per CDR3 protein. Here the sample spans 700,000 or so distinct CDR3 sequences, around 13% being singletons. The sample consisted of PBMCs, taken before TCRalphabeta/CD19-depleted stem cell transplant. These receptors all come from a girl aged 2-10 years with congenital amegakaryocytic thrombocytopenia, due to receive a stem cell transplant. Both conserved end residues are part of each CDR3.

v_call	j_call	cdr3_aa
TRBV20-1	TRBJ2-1	CSARDLWGSTSYNEQFF
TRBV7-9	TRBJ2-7	CASSSNRGEYEQYF
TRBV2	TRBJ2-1	CAINSLSSSDEQFF
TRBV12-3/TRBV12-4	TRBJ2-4	CASSPGQGNIQYF
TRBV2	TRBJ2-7	CASSESQGRSYEQYF
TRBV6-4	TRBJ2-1	CASSAQAGTYNEQFF
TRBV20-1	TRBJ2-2	CSASRRTGFGGELFF
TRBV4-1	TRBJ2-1	CASSQEVVSFSRTSYNEQFF
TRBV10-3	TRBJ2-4	CAISDGAKNIQYF
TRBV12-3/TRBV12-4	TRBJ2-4	CASRLTGENIQYF
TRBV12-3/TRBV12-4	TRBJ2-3	CASSFGFSDTQYF
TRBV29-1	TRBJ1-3	CSATGSGNTIYF
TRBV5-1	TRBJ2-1	CASRALAQGYNEQFF
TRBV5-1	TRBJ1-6	CASTQGDSPLHF
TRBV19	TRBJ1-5	CASSILGALDQPQHF
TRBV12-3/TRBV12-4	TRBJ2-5	CASSFRPDQETQYF
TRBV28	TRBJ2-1	CASRTLFQESYNEQFF
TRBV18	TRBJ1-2	CASSPLTGVGNTF
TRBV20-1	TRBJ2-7	CSARARDRVYEQYF
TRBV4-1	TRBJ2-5	CASSRYAATDGRETQYF
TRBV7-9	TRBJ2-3	CASIGYSGRSTDTQYF
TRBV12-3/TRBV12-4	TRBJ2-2	CASSRSTSTRELFF
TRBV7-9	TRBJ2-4	CASSLAPASAKNIQNF
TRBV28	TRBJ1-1	CASSPRKIAAFF
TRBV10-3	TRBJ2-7	CAISEQDNPYEQYF
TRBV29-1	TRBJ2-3	CSAEGGSTDTQYF
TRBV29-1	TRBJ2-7	CSVEGVGGTPYEQYF
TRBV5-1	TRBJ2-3	CASSLGGNGDTQYF
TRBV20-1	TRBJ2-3	CSASEGLGTDTQYF
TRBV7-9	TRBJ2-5	CASSLLSQGAETQYF
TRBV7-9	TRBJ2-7	CASSLAQGRGDEQYF
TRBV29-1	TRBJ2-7	CSVQSASGNEQYF
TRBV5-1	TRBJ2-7	CASSLPPDEQYF
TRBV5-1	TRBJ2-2	CASRVAGLNTGELFF
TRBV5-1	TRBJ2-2	CASSLTDSPHTGELFF